The 24 T cell receptor beta chains given below trace back to one sample, sequenced in a study of blood T cell repertoires in COVID-19 (dated by TCRdb to 2018 to 2020). Libraries were constructed by the immunoSEQ multiplex PCR assay. The table comes from immuneACCESS by way of TCRdb, which keeps in-frame sequences with V and J called. Part of the clones is missing from these tables; in studies checked, under half for an unresolved V gene and the rest for unknown reasons. For this sample the table gives under 250,000 clones, of which around four fifths were detected only once. Approximately 7.4% of the sample belongs to the ten largest clones. The material sequenced was peripheral blood. Every receptor here comes from a woman aged 45-60 years with acute or convalescent COVID-19.

This chain joins TRBV6-1 and TRBJ2-4; D gene unclear. Germline V gene data show CDR1 as MNHNS and CDR2 as SASEGT. The CDR3 extends over 16 amino acids. Trimming cost V 1 base and J 6 bases, with 16 bases left between them. For the CDR3, the DNA is TGTGCCAGCAGTGAAGAATTTTTTGTCAGTCGAAACATTCAGTACTTC. It codes for CASSEEFFVSRNIQYF.

The V and J genes are TRBV29-1 and TRBJ2-4; 9 nucleotides match TRBD2. Germline V lookup: CDR1 SQVTM, CDR2 ANQGSEA. With 4 bases clipped from V and 3 bases from J, the junction kept 4 bases outside the gene matches. The CDR3 runs to 14 residues. Here the CDR3 reads CSVGTSVNKNIQYF. For the CDR3, the DNA is TGCAGCGTTGGGACTAGCGTAAACAAAAACATTCAGTACTTC.

This chain uses TRBV5-1 with TRBJ1-6; 9 bases match TRBD1. J was trimmed by 8 bases and V by 3 bases; bases with no gene match: 6. The CDR3 loop spans 15 amino acids. The germline gives CDR1 SGHRS, CDR2 YFSETQ. The CDR3 bases are TGCGCCAGCAGCTCTGGGGGACAGGGAGATTCACCCCTCCACTTT. It codes for CASSSGGQGDSPLHF.

The chain uses TRBV12-5 and TRBJ2-3, with no clear D. V dropped 6 bases and J dropped 7 bases, with 14 bases sitting between them. There are 13 residues in the CDR3. The germline V gene encodes CDR1 LGHNT and CDR2 FRNRAP. The CDR3 region has the DNA TGTGCTAGTGGGCACGACTCCACTAATACGCAGTATTTT. Encoded protein: CASGHDSTNTQYF.

The sample holds one count of this clone. V is TRBV18 and J is TRBJ2-7; 9 bases agree with TRBD2. The CDR3 runs 16 residues. Germline assignment: CDR1 KGHSH and CDR2 LQKENI. Losses at the gene ends were 6 bases for V and 6 bases for J; bases not matched to a gene: 15. The CDR3: CASSYSPREGRGEQYF. CDR3 DNA: TGTGCCAGCTCGTATAGTCCGCGGGAGGGTCGTGGCGAGCAGTACTTC.

The chain carries TRBV27 and TRBJ1-2, with 11 nucleotides matching TRBD1. V was pared by 6 bases and J by 8 bases, with 14 bases of the junction left unmatched. Germline V gene data show CDR1 as MNHEY and CDR2 as SMNVEV (reference sequence). This CDR3 has 16 amino acids. The CDR3 is CASSDDPGTGGGGYTF. In DNA form, the CDR3 reads TGTGCCAGCAGCGATGACCCCGGGACAGGGGGAGGAGGCTACACCTTC.

V is TRBV30 and J is TRBJ2-7, with 8 bases identical to TRBD2. V shed 2 bases and J 5 bases; nucleotides not matched to a gene: 17. CDR1 is GTSNPN and CDR2 is SVGIG in the germline V gene (reference sequence). CDR3 length: 17 amino acids. CDR3: CAWSTDRSGGEVNEQYF. DNA for the CDR3: TGTGCCTGGAGTACAGACAGGTCGGGGGGGGAGGTCAACGAGCAGTACTTC.

This clone was counted between two and nine times. The gene calls are TRBV2 and TRBJ2-5, with D tentatively TRBD1 (6 bases). The CDR3 has 13 amino acids. Germline lookup yields CDR1 SNHLY and CDR2 FYNNEI. The V end lost 7 bases, the J end lost 7 bases, and 16 bases lay between the germline ends. Here the CDR3 reads CASNDMGAGTQYF. CDR3 nucleotides: TGTGCCAGCAACGATATGGGGGCTGGGACCCAGTACTTC.

The chain combines TRBV7-2 with TRBJ1-6, with a tentative D call TRBD1 (5 bases). Trimming cost V 2 bases and J 5 bases, with 10 bases left between them. CDR3 length equals 15 residues. Germline values: CDR1 SGHTA, CDR2 FQGNSA. CDR3 residues: CASSLLGRDNSPLHF. CDR3 nucleotide sequence: TGTGCCAGCAGCTTACTAGGCAGGGATAATTCACCCCTCCACTTT. The full variable domain, with the rest looked up from reference TRBV7-2 and TRBJ1-6, is GAGVSQSPSNKVTEKGKDVELRCDPISGHTALYWYRQSLGQGLEFLIYFQGNSAPDKSGLPSDRFSAERTGGSVSTLTIQRTQQEDSAVYLCASSLLGRDNSPLHFGNGTRLTVT.

This clone has a handful of counts. The V gene is TRBV28, the J gene TRBJ2-5, with 10 positions matching TRBD1. The CDR3 totals 16 residues. V trimming: 6 bases; J trimming: 4 bases; junction bases outside the gene matches: 11. CDR1 and CDR2 (germline): MDHEN, SYDVKM. CDR3 residues: CASSHLGQGQGETQYF. CDR3 sequence (DNA): TGTGCCAGCAGCCACTTGGGACAGGGGCAAGGAGAGACCCAGTACTTC.

As regards this clone: Other DNA sequences in this specimen translate into the identical CDR3. V usage is TRBV5-1 and J usage is TRBJ2-7; D is unresolved. There are 15 residues in the CDR3. Germline V gives CDR1 SGHRS, CDR2 YFSETQ. V was clipped by 0 bases and J by 0 bases, with 10 bases between them. CDR3 coding DNA: TGCGCCAGCAGCTTGGACCCCGGGTCCTCCTACGAGCAGTACTTC. It codes for CASSLDPGSSYEQYF.

The chain recombines TRBV6-5 with TRBJ2-7; 7 nucleotides agree with TRBD1. Germline trimming cut 8 bases from V and 4 bases from J; bases unmatched to any gene: 11. The CDR3 loop spans 14 amino acids. The germline V gene has CDR1 MNHEY and CDR2 SVGAGI. The CDR3 sequence: CASRLSDREYEQYF. CDR3 sequence (DNA): TGTGCCAGCCGGCTTTCCGACAGGGAGTACGAGCAGTACTTC.

The genes are TRBV15 and TRBJ2-7; weak D call: TRBD1 (8 bases). The CDR3 is 15 residues long. Trimming took 5 bases from V and 2 from J, leaving 16 bases between them. The germline V gene has CDR1 LNHNV and CDR2 YYDKDF (reference sequence). In DNA, the CDR3 is TGTGCCACCAGCGGGGGGAGGGACAGGACCTACGAGCAGTACTTC. Amino acid sequence: CATSGGRDRTYEQYF.

V gene TRBV12-5 combines with J gene TRBJ1-5; D is perhaps TRBD1 (5 bases). CDR1 and CDR2 (germline): LGHNT, FRNRAP. The CDR3 has 11 residues. V was cut by 6 bases and J by 5 bases, with 5 bases left in between. This chain's CDR3 is CASGTDQPQHF. For the CDR3, the DNA is TGTGCTAGTGGGACAGATCAGCCCCAGCATTTT. The full variable domain, with the rest looked up from reference TRBV12-5 and TRBJ1-5, is DARVTQTPRHKVTEMGQEVTMRCQPILGHNTVFWYRQTMMQGLELLAYFRNRAPLDDSGMPKDRFSAEMPDATLATLKIQPSEPRDSAVYFCASGTDQPQHFGDGTRLSIL.

V usage is TRBV19 and J usage is TRBJ2-2; 7 nucleotides align to TRBD2. Germline loops: CDR1 LNHDA, CDR2 SQIVND (reference sequence). The V segment lost 2 bases and the J segment 4 bases; nucleotides outside the gene matches: 7. CDR3 length: 16 residues. The CDR3 loop is CASSIYSGGPTGELFF. The CDR3 bases are TGTGCCAGTAGTATATATTCGGGAGGCCCCACCGGGGAGCTGTTTTTT.

The J gene is TRBJ1-1, the V gene TRBV2, with TRBD1 matching over 9 bases. The CDR3 runs 15 residues. J lost 5 bases, V lost 5 bases, and 9 bases had no gene match. Germline V gene data show CDR1 as SNHLY and CDR2 as FYNNEI. CDR3: CASSPRTGVGTEAFF. The DNA for the CDR3 is TGTGCCAGCAGTCCCCGGACAGGGGTGGGTACTGAAGCTTTCTTT.

In regard to this clone: One junction end disagrees with the germline gene, perhaps due to a read error. The chain joins TRBV29-1 to TRBJ1-2; maybe TRBD1 (6 bases). This CDR3 is built from 12 residues. The germline CDR1 and CDR2 sequences are SQVTM and ANQGSEA. DNA of the CDR3: TGCAGCGTTGAGGGACCGGTCGGGGGGCTCTCCTTC. Amino acids: CSVEGPVGGLSF.

The V call is TRBV4-1, the J call TRBJ1-4; D not resolved. Germline CDR1 and CDR2: MGHRA and YSYEKL. Trimming removed 4 bases from V and 5 bases from J, with 17 bases in between. The CDR3 runs to 16 residues. CDR3 protein: CASSPKENHLNEKLFF. In DNA form, the CDR3 reads TGCGCCAGCAGCCCCAAGGAGAACCACCTCAATGAAAAACTGTTTTTT.

This chain links TRBV6-1 with TRBJ2-7, with 8 bases that match TRBD2. V dropped 1 base and J dropped 0; count of bases not matched to a gene: 8. CDR1 and CDR2 from the germline V gene are MNHNS and SASEGT. The CDR3 is made up of 17 amino acids. This CDR3 is CASSEEGLAGPSYEQYF. The CDR3, as DNA: TGTGCCAGCAGTGAAGAGGGGCTAGCGGGTCCCTCCTACGAGCAGTACTTC.

This clone is a singleton in its sample. This chain uses TRBV29-1 with TRBJ2-3; TRBD2 matches at 11 bases. The CDR3 extends over 16 amino acids. Germline CDR1 is SQVTM and CDR2 is ANQGSEA. V shed 0 bases, J shed 3 bases, and the junction held 5 bases outside the gene matches. The CDR3 loop is CSVEDRTSGRTDTQYF. The CDR3 bases are TGCAGCGTTGAAGATCGGACTAGCGGGCGGACAGATACGCAGTATTTT.

The V and J genes are TRBV28 and TRBJ1-5; possibly TRBD1 for D (6 bases). Germline V gene data show CDR1 as MDHEN and CDR2 as SYDVKM. V lost 5 bases and J lost 3, with 8 bases in between. The CDR3 length is 13 residues. The CDR3 DNA reads as TGTGCCAGCAGTACAGGGTACAATCAGCCCCAGCATTTT. This gives the protein CASSTGYNQPQHF.

This chain joins TRBV28 and TRBJ2-5; a possible D gene is TRBD2 (5 bases). This CDR3 has 13 amino acids. V was pared by 2 bases and J by 2 bases, with 6 bases between. Germline assignment: CDR1 MDHEN and CDR2 SYDVKM. This CDR3 is CASSLGGQETQYF. As DNA, the CDR3 is TGTGCCAGCAGTTTAGGCGGGCAAGAGACCCAGTACTTC.

V usage is TRBV12-3 or TRBV12-4 and J usage is TRBJ2-2; D not certain. V was trimmed by 8 bases and J by 4 bases, leaving 8 bases between them. This CDR3 comprises 12 residues. The CDR3, as DNA: TGTGCCAGCGGTCTACCCACCGGGGAGCTGTTTTTT. Encoded protein: CASGLPTGELFF.

CDR3 loop: CASSFWAKNTEAFF. The DNA of the CDR3 is TGTGCCAGCAGTTTTTGGGCCAAGAACACTGAAGCTTTCTTT. The genes are TRBV28 and TRBJ1-1; no clear D. This CDR3 spans 14 amino acids. V lost 3 bases and J 1 base, leaving 9 bases between the germline ends. Germline lookup yields CDR1 MDHEN and CDR2 SYDVKM.